This section outlines one TCR beta chain sequence together with its context. Its antigen is unknown. This sequence may be a read error, since a much larger clone differs from it by one base. TCRbeta libraries were built with three rounds of nested PCR, modified from ARM-PCR. TCRdb reanalysed the multiplex PCR reads using MiXCR and keeps one entry per CDR3 protein. The sample comprises roughly 120,000 distinct CDR3 sequences, about 75% of which are singletons, and about 39% rests with the top ten. The V and J ends lost 5 bases and 6 bases respectively, with 17 bases between them. This CDR3 contains 15 residues. CDR1 PRHDT and CDR2 FYEKMQ come from the germline V gene (reference sequence). The data stem from a study of tumor and adjacent non-tumor tissue in lung cancer. Whole-study context: Patients were aged 31 to 76, 9 to 10 men and about 5 women, stage I to III. Each sample yielded 3.5 million to 4.5 million productive TCRbeta reads on average.

This sample's RNA came from whole unsorted tissue. Donors were chemotherapy-naive, newly diagnosed lung cancer surgical patients in China, August–late 2014. Findings and limits, study-wide: In normal lung, the top 100 clones were significantly more dominant than in tumor.

The receptor was derived from a woman aged 55-69 years with non-small cell lung cancer. The V call is TRBV13, the J call TRBJ2-4; maybe TRBD1 (5 bases). Sequences were obtained from lung tumor tissue. The CDR3, as DNA: TGTGCCAGCAGCCCTGGGGCAGGGATTGGAAACATTCAGTACTTC. It specifies CASSPGAGIGNIQYF.